There are a few counts of the clone carrying this T cell receptor (beta chain). As yet, its antigen is unknown. The data are from a study of T cell repertoires in cytomegalovirus infection. Study-wide points: Predominance within the ex vivo response was attributable to HLA-C-restricted CMV-specific TCR beta clonotypes.

TCRdb reprocessed the reads via MiXCR and lists one record per CDR3 protein. The sample has 700,000 to 950,000 distinct CDR3 sequences, around a third seen once. Germline V CDR1 and CDR2: SEHNR, FQNEAQ (reference sequence). The CDR3 is 15 residues long. V shed 5 bases and J 5 bases; nucleotides not matched to a gene: 7. The starting material was cultured CD8+ T cells from PBMCs, obtained from culture after CMV antigen stimulation. This receptor was taken from a human donor in good health (CMV status not recorded). Some clones in this sample may be carry-over from other donors' samples. The rearrangement joins TRBV7-9 to TRBJ2-7; TRBD1 matches at 12 bases. For the CDR3, the DNA is TGTGCCAGCAGCCCCCGGGACAGGGGGCAGAACGAGCAGTACTTC. This gives the protein CASSPRDRGQNEQYF.